The rows below give T cell receptor beta chains drawn from one sample of a study of cytomegalovirus exposure and HLA in healthy donors. The protocol was immunoSEQ multiplex PCR, while the TCRdb copy is restricted to in-frame clones and leaves out a portion. Of 76,000 or so clones listed, 78% are singletons. The sample taken for sequencing was PBMCs. The receptors here all came from a woman aged 40 to 50 in good health and CMV-seropositive. CDR3s include the opening cysteine and the closing phenylalanine or tryptophan. Each record gives: clone size, V gene, J gene, CDR3 protein. Clone size appears in some rows only: once, few, many, or a class for an expanded clone.

>few|TRBV7-2|TRBJ1-5
CASSLVGTGDLYSNQPQHF
>once|TRBV7-6|TRBJ1-2
CASSLAPGTNYGYTF
>NA|TRBV6-6|TRBJ2-7
CASSPGGYEQYF
>NA|TRBV6-5|TRBJ2-7
CASTTSWGHLYEQYF
>NA|TRBV2|TRBJ1-5
CASSVDRDRDQPQHF
>NA|TRBV7-2|TRBJ2-5
CASTIGGGAGETQYF
>NA|TRBV7-9|TRBJ2-5
CASSLGMVTSQETQYF
>few|TRBV29-1|TRBJ2-2
CSVGRDSYTGELFF
>NA|TRBV7-7|TRBJ2-1
CASSLGWGPNNEQFF
>few|TRBV7-9|TRBJ1-1
CSSSRGPEAFF
>NA|TRBV6-7|TRBJ1-5
CASSYSAGQARYSNQPQHF
>few|TRBV6-6|TRBJ2-5
CASSYNKAGQETQYF
>NA|TRBV6-1|TRBJ1-2
CASRLVRTGGDGYTF
>NA|TRBV4-3|TRBJ2-7
CADRGRYEQYF
>NA|TRBV28|TRBJ1-2
CASSLSPVSYGYTF
>NA|TRBV4-3|TRBJ2-3
CASSQDPSSGGDFTDTQYF
>NA|TRBV7-6|TRBJ1-6
CASSLEANSPLHF
>few|TRBV19|TRBJ2-6
CASSRVGAAGANVLTF
>NA|TRBV5-8|TRBJ2-1
CASSFGLGGNEQFF
>NA|TRBV4-2|TRBJ2-2
CASSQGTSNTGELFF
>NA|TRBV5-1|TRBJ2-5
CASSFQWASQETQYF
>NA|TRBV6-5|TRBJ2-1
CASRWGVDNEQFF
>once|TRBV5-1|TRBJ2-5
CASSLGTSGETQYF
>NA|TRBV5-6|TRBJ2-1
CASSPFAGTYNEQFF
>NA|TRBV6-5|TRBJ2-3
CASSSRGLRSTDTQYF
>few|TRBV11-2|TRBJ2-7
CASSLNRDWHEQYF
>NA|TRBV5-1|TRBJ2-3
CASSLRGTDTQYF
>NA|TRBV5-4|TRBJ2-7
CASSLGDRVHEQYF
>NA|TRBV19|TRBJ2-1
CASSIAYDSYNEQFF
>NA|TRBV7-8|TRBJ1-6
CASSLNRGTGSPLHF
>NA|TRBV19|TRBJ2-5
CASNPTGMAETQYF